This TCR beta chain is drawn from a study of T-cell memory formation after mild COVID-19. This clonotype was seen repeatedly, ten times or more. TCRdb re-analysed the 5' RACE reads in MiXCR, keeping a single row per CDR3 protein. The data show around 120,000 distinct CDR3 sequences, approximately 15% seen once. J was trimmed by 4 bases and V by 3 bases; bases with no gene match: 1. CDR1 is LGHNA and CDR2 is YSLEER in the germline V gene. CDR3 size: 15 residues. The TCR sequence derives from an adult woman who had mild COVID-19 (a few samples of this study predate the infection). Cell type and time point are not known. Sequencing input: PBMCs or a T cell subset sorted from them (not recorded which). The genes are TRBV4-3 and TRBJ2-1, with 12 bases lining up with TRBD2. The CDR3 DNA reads TGCGCCAGCAGCCAGACTAGCGGGGGTTACAATGAGCAGTTCTTC. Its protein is CASSQTSGGYNEQFF.